This section outlines one TCR beta chain sequence together with its context. V shed 5 bases and J shed 3 bases, with 13 bases lying between them. The V gene's germline CDR1 is SGHAT and CDR2 FQNNGV. The CDR3 spans 14 residues. Random hexamers primed reverse transcription of about 0.5 to 1 ug RNA. TCRdb redid the calling of the immunoSEQ multiplex PCR reads with MiXCR, one entry per CDR3 protein. The sample has 150,000 to 180,000 distinct CDR3 sequences; 85% to 95% are singletons. These data are taken from a study of CD8 T cells in Susac syndrome. V and J are TRBV11-2 and TRBJ2-5; possible D gene TRBD2, 5 bases. The sequenced material came from CD4+ T cells from PBMCs. This TCR came from a human donor with Susac syndrome. The CDR3 spells CASSPRPGEETQYF. The CDR3 DNA reads as TGTGCCAGCAGCCCGAGACCCGGGGAAGAGACCCAGTACTTC. The variable domain in full, completed from reference TRBV11-2 and TRBJ2-5, reads EAGVAQSPRYKIIEKRQSVAFWCNPISGHATLYWYQQILGQGPKLLIQFQNNGVVDDSQLPKDRFSAERLKGVDSTLKIQPAKLEDSAVYLCASSPRPGEETQYFGPGTRLLVL.